The rows below give T cell receptor beta chains drawn from one sample of a study of neurological immune-mediated disorders. MiXCR, applied by TCRdb to the 5' RACE reads, yields one record per CDR3 protein. The sample includes over 45,000 distinct CDR3 sequences, about 25% of them seen just once. Sequenced sample: PBMCs. All receptors come from an older woman in good health. Each CDR3 is given with its conserved first and last residue. D genes are given only for firm matches. Only part of the rows carry a size: once, few, many, or a class if the clone is expanded.

V gene: TRBV7-8
clone size: many
D gene: -
J gene: TRBJ2-5
CDR3 protein: CASTPTPGARETQYF
CDR3 DNA: TGTGCCAGCACCCCAACCCCGGGGGCGAGGGAGACCCAGTACTTC

V gene: TRBV5-1
clone size: many
D gene: TRBD1
J gene: TRBJ2-7
CDR3 protein: CASSLADRGEQYF
CDR3 DNA: TGCGCCAGCAGCTTGGCGGACAGGGGCGAGCAGTACTTC

V gene: TRBV5-1
clone size: many
D gene: -
J gene: TRBJ2-7
CDR3 protein: CASSLEGRLYHEQYF
CDR3 DNA: TGCGCCAGCAGCTTGGAAGGGAGGCTCTACCACGAGCAGTACTTC

V gene: TRBV6-6
clone size: many
D gene: TRBD2
J gene: TRBJ2-7
CDR3 protein: CASSYGSGSQYF
CDR3 DNA: TGTGCCAGCAGTTACGGTAGCGGGAGTCAGTACTTC

V gene: TRBV29-1
clone size: -
D gene: -
J gene: TRBJ2-5
CDR3 protein: CSILRHGTLGETQYF
CDR3 DNA: TGCAGCATTCTTAGACACGGGACCCTGGGGGAGACCCAGTACTTC

V gene: TRBV5-1
clone size: many
D gene: -
J gene: TRBJ1-5
CDR3 protein: CASSTEGHGNQPQHF
CDR3 DNA: TGCGCCAGCAGCACCGAGGGACACGGCAATCAGCCCCAGCATTTT

V gene: TRBV4-1
clone size: -
D gene: -
J gene: TRBJ2-7
CDR3 protein: CASSQDRGSPYEQYF
CDR3 DNA: TGCGCCAGCAGCCAAGATCGAGGGTCCCCCTACGAGCAGTACTTC

V gene: TRBV2
clone size: -
D gene: -
J gene: TRBJ2-1
CDR3 protein: CASSPDHIDNEQFF
CDR3 DNA: TGTGCCAGCAGTCCGGACCATATAGACAATGAGCAGTTCTTC

V gene: TRBV28
clone size: many
D gene: -
J gene: TRBJ1-2
CDR3 protein: CASIPVLGYGYTF
CDR3 DNA: TGTGCCAGCATCCCCGTTTTGGGCTATGGCTACACCTTC

V gene: TRBV20-1
clone size: many
D gene: TRBD1
J gene: TRBJ1-5
CDR3 protein: CSAREGTEYQPQHF
CDR3 DNA: TGCAGTGCTAGAGAGGGGACAGAGTATCAGCCCCAGCATTTT

V gene: TRBV2
clone size: many
D gene: TRBD1
J gene: TRBJ2-5
CDR3 protein: CASSWPITGGVGQETQYF
CDR3 DNA: TGTGCCAGCAGTTGGCCCATAACAGGGGGAGTGGGGCAAGAGACCCAGTACTTC

V gene: TRBV4-2
clone size: few
D gene: TRBD2
J gene: TRBJ2-2
CDR3 protein: CASSHALGTSHSGELFF
CDR3 DNA: TGTGCCAGCAGCCACGCACTAGGGACTAGCCACTCCGGGGAGCTGTTTTTT

V gene: TRBV5-1
clone size: many
D gene: TRBD1
J gene: TRBJ2-3
CDR3 protein: CASCRDRVTTDTQYF
CDR3 DNA: TGCGCCAGTTGCCGGGACAGGGTCACCACAGATACGCAGTATTTT

V gene: TRBV12-3/TRBV12-4
clone size: -
D gene: TRBD1
J gene: TRBJ1-2
CDR3 protein: CASTFRGQSNYGYTF
CDR3 DNA: TGTGCCAGCACCTTTAGGGGACAGTCTAACTATGGCTACACCTTC

V gene: TRBV7-6
clone size: many
D gene: TRBD2
J gene: TRBJ2-1
CDR3 protein: CASSLRREGPARGNEQFF
CDR3 DNA: TGTGCCAGCAGCTTAAGACGGGAGGGCCCGGCGAGGGGCAATGAGCAGTTCTTC

V gene: TRBV20-1
clone size: many
D gene: -
J gene: TRBJ2-7
CDR3 protein: CSAQDNYEQYF
CDR3 DNA: TGCAGTGCTCAGGACAACTACGAGCAGTACTTC

V gene: TRBV20-1
clone size: many
D gene: -
J gene: TRBJ1-6
CDR3 protein: CSAARTQENSPLHF
CDR3 DNA: TGCAGTGCTGCTAGGACTCAAGAAAATTCACCCCTCCACTTT

V gene: TRBV4-2
clone size: many
D gene: TRBD2
J gene: TRBJ2-1
CDR3 protein: CASSQVSGGIENEQFF
CDR3 DNA: TGTGCCAGCAGCCAAGTATCGGGAGGGATTGAAAATGAGCAGTTCTTC

V gene: TRBV7-2
clone size: many
D gene: TRBD1
J gene: TRBJ1-2
CDR3 protein: CASSPDRGYGYTF
CDR3 DNA: TGTGCCAGCAGCCCAGACAGGGGCTATGGCTACACCTTC

V gene: TRBV5-1
clone size: many
D gene: TRBD2
J gene: TRBJ2-4
CDR3 protein: CASRGTSGGNIQYF
CDR3 DNA: TGCGCCAGCAGAGGGACTAGCGGGGGAAACATTCAGTACTTC

V gene: TRBV4-3
clone size: many
D gene: -
J gene: TRBJ2-6
CDR3 protein: CASSQDDSSGANVLTF
CDR3 DNA: TGCGCCAGCAGCCAAGATGACAGCTCTGGGGCCAACGTCCTGACTTTC

V gene: TRBV25-1
clone size: -
D gene: -
J gene: TRBJ2-1
CDR3 protein: CASSATVRLQYNEQFF
CDR3 DNA: TGTGCCAGCAGTGCTACAGTGAGATTACAGTACAATGAGCAGTTCTTC

V gene: TRBV29-1
clone size: many
D gene: -
J gene: TRBJ1-1
CDR3 protein: CSVDRGVNTEAFF
CDR3 DNA: TGCAGCGTTGACAGGGGCGTGAACACTGAAGCTTTCTTT

V gene: TRBV30
clone size: -
D gene: -
J gene: TRBJ2-6
CDR3 protein: CALDLVLGANVLTF
CDR3 DNA: TGTGCCTTGGACCTGGTTCTCGGTGCCAACGTCCTGACTTTC

V gene: TRBV7-7
clone size: once
D gene: TRBD2
J gene: TRBJ2-3
CDR3 protein: CASSPRASGGFTDTQYF
CDR3 DNA: TGTGCCAGCAGCCCCCGGGCTAGCGGGGGTTTCACAGATACGCAGTATTTT

V gene: TRBV7-8
clone size: many
D gene: -
J gene: TRBJ2-3
CDR3 protein: CASSDPSTDTQYF
CDR3 DNA: TGTGCCAGCAGTGACCCGAGCACAGATACGCAGTATTTT

V gene: TRBV20-1
clone size: many
D gene: -
J gene: TRBJ2-7
CDR3 protein: CSARGVRDYEQYF
CDR3 DNA: TGCAGTGCTAGAGGAGTCAGGGACTACGAGCAGTACTTC

V gene: TRBV11-2
clone size: -
D gene: TRBD1
J gene: TRBJ2-4
CDR3 protein: CASSLSTGELAKNIQYF
CDR3 DNA: TGTGCCAGCAGCCTTTCTACAGGGGAATTAGCCAAAAACATTCAGTACTTC

V gene: TRBV5-1
clone size: -
D gene: -
J gene: TRBJ2-5
CDR3 protein: CASSSHKETQYF
CDR3 DNA: TGCGCCAGCAGCTCCCATAAAGAGACCCAGTACTTC

V gene: TRBV30
clone size: -
D gene: TRBD1
J gene: TRBJ1-5
CDR3 protein: CAWSRTGGSNQPQHF
CDR3 DNA: TGTGCCTGGAGTCGGACAGGGGGTAGCAATCAGCCCCAGCATTTT

V gene: TRBV20-1
clone size: -
D gene: TRBD1
J gene: TRBJ2-7
CDR3 protein: CSAAGTGFSYEHYF
CDR3 DNA: TGCAGTGCCGCCGGGACAGGATTCTCCTACGAGCATTACTTC

V gene: TRBV11-1
clone size: many
D gene: TRBD1
J gene: TRBJ1-2
CDR3 protein: CASSLLWQGVHYGYTF
CDR3 DNA: TGTGCCAGCAGCCTTCTATGGCAGGGGGTTCACTATGGCTACACCTTC

V gene: TRBV20-1
clone size: few
D gene: TRBD2
J gene: TRBJ2-1
CDR3 protein: CSASLAGELNEQFF
CDR3 DNA: TGCAGTGCTAGCTTAGCGGGGGAGCTCAATGAGCAGTTCTTC

V gene: TRBV7-2
clone size: many
D gene: TRBD2
J gene: TRBJ2-1
CDR3 protein: CASSWRGLAGHEQFF
CDR3 DNA: TGTGCCAGCAGCTGGAGGGGACTAGCGGGTCATGAGCAGTTCTTC

V gene: TRBV5-1
clone size: many
D gene: TRBD2
J gene: TRBJ2-1
CDR3 protein: CASTEGTSGTHEQFF
CDR3 DNA: TGCGCCAGCACCGAAGGGACTAGCGGGACCCATGAGCAGTTCTTC

V gene: TRBV12-3/TRBV12-4
clone size: many
D gene: TRBD1
J gene: TRBJ1-6
CDR3 protein: CASSFAGTGNSPLHF
CDR3 DNA: TGTGCCAGCAGTTTCGCCGGGACAGGCAATTCACCCCTCCACTTT

V gene: TRBV5-5
clone size: once
D gene: -
J gene: TRBJ1-5
CDR3 protein: CASTEAGNYNQPQHF
CDR3 DNA: TGTGCCAGCACCGAAGCGGGGAACTACAATCAGCCCCAGCATTTT

V gene: TRBV5-1
clone size: many
D gene: -
J gene: TRBJ1-1
CDR3 protein: CASSSNSGNTEAFF
CDR3 DNA: TGCGCCAGCAGCTCCAATAGCGGGAACACTGAAGCTTTCTTT

V gene: TRBV7-2
clone size: -
D gene: -
J gene: TRBJ1-4
CDR3 protein: CASRLRGSTNEKLFF
CDR3 DNA: TGTGCCAGCAGATTGAGGGGCTCAACTAATGAAAAACTGTTTTTT

V gene: TRBV7-6
clone size: -
D gene: TRBD1
J gene: TRBJ1-3
CDR3 protein: CASSVNRGTGNTIYF
CDR3 DNA: TGTGCCAGTAGCGTAAACAGGGGTACTGGAAACACCATATATTTT